The clone carrying this T cell receptor (beta chain) has just a few counts. The data are from a study of T-cell reconstitution after alpha-beta-depleted transplantation in children. V was cut by 2 bases and J by 6 bases, with 16 bases left in between. The CDR3 totals 15 residues. Germline lookup yields CDR1 SGHAT and CDR2 FQNNGV. Using unique molecular identifiers, the investigators prepared the TCRbeta library. TCRdb independently ran MiXCR on the PCR reads; one entry per CDR3 protein. The data hold under 350,000 distinct CDR3 sequences, with almost 10% observed a single time. The clonotype originates from a human donor who donated a stem cell graft to a child with SCID. The J gene is TRBJ1-1, the V gene TRBV11-2, with a weak D call TRBD1 (5 bases). Sequencing was performed on PBMCs from the stem cell graft donor, taken from the stem cell graft. CDR3 DNA: TGTGCCAGCAGCTTAACTAACAGGCAAAACCCTGAAGCTTTCTTT. This encodes CASSLTNRQNPEAFF.